The following is a T cell receptor (beta chain) sequence with its context. The data were obtained in a study of T cell responses to AZD1222 COVID-19 vaccine. The method was immunoSEQ multiplex PCR; TCRdb's version includes in-frame clones alone and lacks a portion of them. The repertoire includes approximately 140,000 clones, about 94% of them detected once, and less than 5% sits in the top ten. V was trimmed by 0 bases and J by 3 bases, leaving 6 bases between them. The CDR3 has 14 residues. Germline V CDR1 and CDR2: MNHNY, SVGAGI (reference sequence). The clonotype originates from an adult who received the AZD1222 COVID-19 vaccine. The material was peripheral blood, obtained 28 days after the second AZD1222 dose. The chain combines TRBV6-6 with TRBJ2-1, with D tentatively TRBD2 (5 bases). CDR3 region: CASSYSRVYNEQFF. The CDR3 DNA is TGTGCCAGCAGTTACTCGCGGGTCTACAATGAGCAGTTCTTC.